These T cell receptor beta chains were read from a single sample in a study of blood T cell repertoires in COVID-19. Only in-frame clones appear in the TCRdb table, and some are missing; sequencing was by immunoSEQ multiplex PCR. The repertoire holds about 280,000 clones, with 80% to 90% as singletons. Sequences were obtained from peripheral blood. Every receptor here comes from a woman between 50 and 59 years old who had recovered from COVID-19. Both conserved end residues are part of each CDR3. Fields, in order: V gene, D gene, clone size, J gene, CDR3 protein, CDR3 DNA. A D gene is named only where the DNA matches it firmly. Clone size is shown for a subset of rows, as once, few, many or a class of expanded clone.

v_call: TRBV7-9
d_call: TRBD1
clone_size: NA
j_call: TRBJ1-1
cdr3_aa: CASTNRAGTAVNTEAFF
cdr3_nt: TGTGCCAGCACCAACCGAGCCGGGACAGCGGTGAACACTGAAGCTTTCTTT

v_call: TRBV9
d_call: NA
clone_size: NA
j_call: TRBJ2-7
cdr3_aa: CASLETEYTHYEQYF
cdr3_nt: TGTGCCAGCCTCGAGACAGAGTACACTCACTACGAGCAGTACTTC

v_call: TRBV28
d_call: NA
clone_size: NA
j_call: TRBJ1-1
cdr3_aa: CASPPPGILNTEAFF
cdr3_nt: TGTGCCAGCCCGCCCCCGGGAATTTTAAACACTGAAGCTTTCTTT

v_call: TRBV5-5
d_call: TRBD1
clone_size: NA
j_call: TRBJ1-1
cdr3_aa: CASSRTETGGEWTEAFF
cdr3_nt: TGTGCCAGCAGCCGCACCGAGACAGGGGGCGAATGGACTGAAGCTTTCTTT

v_call: TRBV30
d_call: NA
clone_size: NA
j_call: TRBJ1-5
cdr3_aa: CAWSVGDNRGNQPQHF
cdr3_nt: TGTGCCTGGAGTGTAGGGGACAATCGCGGTAATCAGCCCCAGCATTTT

v_call: TRBV18
d_call: NA
clone_size: NA
j_call: TRBJ1-6
cdr3_aa: CASSPAEDWSPLHF
cdr3_nt: TGTGCCAGCTCACCAGCGGAGGATTGGTCACCCCTCCACTTT

v_call: TRBV4-1
d_call: NA
clone_size: NA
j_call: TRBJ2-7
cdr3_aa: CASSQEQGPYEQYF
cdr3_nt: TGCGCCAGCAGCCAAGAACAGGGTCCCTACGAGCAGTACTTC

v_call: TRBV18
d_call: NA
clone_size: once
j_call: TRBJ2-3
cdr3_aa: CASSPFEFTDTQYF
cdr3_nt: TGTGCCAGCTCACCGTTCGAGTTCACAGATACGCAGTATTTT

v_call: TRBV7-9
d_call: NA
clone_size: NA
j_call: TRBJ2-5
cdr3_aa: CASSLGVGRYQETQYF
cdr3_nt: TGTGCCAGCAGCTTAGGAGTGGGCAGGTACCAAGAGACCCAGTACTTC

v_call: TRBV6-2/TRBV6-3
d_call: TRBD1
clone_size: many
j_call: TRBJ2-7
cdr3_aa: CASSPTSPGQGHSGGFDEQYF
cdr3_nt: TGTGCCAGCAGCCCGACATCCCCCGGACAGGGGCATTCGGGGGGATTCGACGAGCAGTACTTC

v_call: TRBV15
d_call: TRBD1
clone_size: NA
j_call: TRBJ2-5
cdr3_aa: CATSRDFGTGGGETQYF
cdr3_nt: TGTGCCACCAGCAGAGATTTTGGGACAGGCGGCGGAGAGACCCAGTACTTC

v_call: TRBV18
d_call: NA
clone_size: NA
j_call: TRBJ2-5
cdr3_aa: CASSPPRETQYF
cdr3_nt: TGTGCCAGCTCACCACCTCGAGAGACCCAGTACTTC

v_call: TRBV3-1/TRBV3-2
d_call: NA
clone_size: NA
j_call: TRBJ1-6
cdr3_aa: CASSQGGMALPLHF
cdr3_nt: TGTGCCAGCAGCCAAGGAGGCATGGCTTTACCCCTCCACTTT

v_call: TRBV19
d_call: NA
clone_size: NA
j_call: TRBJ2-5
cdr3_aa: CASSISGAQETQYF
cdr3_nt: TGTGCCAGTAGTATATCAGGGGCCCAAGAGACCCAGTACTTC

v_call: TRBV7-9
d_call: NA
clone_size: NA
j_call: TRBJ1-2
cdr3_aa: CASSSSGTLYGYTF
cdr3_nt: TGTGCCAGCAGCTCTTCCGGGACTCTCTATGGCTACACCTTC

v_call: TRBV7-3
d_call: NA
clone_size: NA
j_call: TRBJ2-1
cdr3_aa: CASSSRVGNEQFF
cdr3_nt: TGTGCCAGCAGTTCCAGGGTTGGGAATGAGCAGTTCTTC

v_call: TRBV7-2
d_call: TRBD1
clone_size: NA
j_call: TRBJ2-7
cdr3_aa: CASSLGDSPYEQYF
cdr3_nt: TGTGCCAGCAGCTTGGGGGACAGCCCCTACGAGCAGTACTTC

v_call: TRBV4-3
d_call: NA
clone_size: NA
j_call: TRBJ1-4
cdr3_aa: CASSQDLRALGGEKLFF
cdr3_nt: TGCGCCAGCAGCCAAGATTTAAGGGCCCTGGGGGGTGAAAAACTGTTTTTT